This T cell receptor beta chain was profiled in a study of post-analysis software for immune sequencing data. Study outcomes and limitations: Controls had significantly higher normalized Chao1 diversity than multiple sclerosis patients. Comparison of patients with controls showed about 5 TRBV segments more frequent in patients, TRBV5-6, TRBV5-1 and TRBV20-1 among them.

Of note for this clonotype: Its antigen remains unidentified.

CDR3 length: 14 amino acids. Germline CDR1 SGHRS, CDR2 YFSETQ. The ends were cut back, 4 bases at V and 5 bases at J, with 15 bases in the middle. Unique molecular identifiers were present in the TCR beta cDNA libraries. One entry per CDR3 protein results from TCRdb running MiXCR on the PCR reads. The data show about 200,000 distinct CDR3 sequences, 29% seen once. This chain joins TRBV5-1 and TRBJ1-1; maybe TRBD1 (6 bases). The sequence was collected from a girl aged 2-17 years with multiple sclerosis. The specimen sequenced was blood. As DNA, the CDR3 is TGCGCCAGCAGCCGAGAAGGGGGTTGGACTGAAGCTTTCTTT. Residues: CASSREGGWTEAFF.